The present entry profiles one TCR beta chain with its context. This record belongs to a study of blood T cell repertoires in COVID-19. Here immunoSEQ multiplex PCR was the method, and the copy in TCRdb shows in-frame clones only, minus some. The table records some 200,000 clones, about 82% of them present only once. Germline CDR1 MNHEY, CDR2 SVGEGT. The CDR3 has 13 amino acids. V dropped 4 bases and J dropped 11 bases, with 17 bases sitting between them. The genes are TRBV6-2 or TRBV6-3 and TRBJ1-1; D not resolved. Sequencing used peripheral blood. This clonotype originated in a woman aged 70-85 years with COVID-19, enrolled during active disease. CDR3 residues: CASSLVVGRTAFF. CDR3 DNA sequence: TGTGCCAGCAGTTTGGTCGTGGGGAGGACGGCTTTCTTT.